This note documents a single T cell receptor (beta chain) sequence. Its target antigen remains unknown. Base qualities were left out, and no much larger clone turns up one base away. The data were taken from a study of blood T cell repertoires in COVID-19 (dated by TCRdb to the early 2020s). With respect to the entire study: The collaborator samples originated in the United States, Italy and Spain and spanned the acute and convalescent phases of COVID-19. The prospective study material was composed of cDNA or gDNA derived from T cells, B-cell-depleted T cells, or PBMCs. Subjects who had been exposed to COVID-19, were actively infected with it, or had recovered from it provided the deeply sampled blood TCRbeta repertoires that made up the dataset. A freely available public database, intended as a resource for researchers studying the immune response to SARS-CoV-2, is where the repertoires were released. The samples were drawn from two sources: the first 160 participants of the ongoing ImmuneRACE study, and some 1,300 subjects contributed by 6 global collaborators. A de-identified subject ID, COVID-19 status, age in years and sex were almost always included in the sample metadata. Where available, HLA class I and class II types were taken from metadata supplied by the sample provider and were not determined by assay-based typing. On the study overall, not on this receptor specifically: Clinical and demographic metadata were provided uncurated, with the amount varying by source and participant.

V drops 0 bases and J drops 6 bases, leaving 14 bases in between. The CDR3 runs 15 residues from the cysteine to the phenylalanine. The CDR3 DNA has 45 bases and is translated from base 1. Looking up the germline V gene yields CDR1 MGHRA and CDR2 YSYEKL. TCRbeta CDR3 regions were amplified from genomic DNA using the immunoSEQ Assay, a bias-controlled multiplex PCR. The study's processing was this. The number of nucleated cells in each sample was estimated by amplification of reference gene primers within the assay. To quantify the absolute abundance of each unique TCRbeta CDR3 rearrangement, sequence reads were collapsed and filtered. Productive Simpson clonality was computed per sample as the square root of Simpson's diversity index over productive rearrangements. This immuneACCESS table, as held by TCRdb, lists in-frame sequences with V and J called but not all clones. Of the missing ones, under half trace to an unresolved V gene in checked studies; the others have no known cause. Clonal size and the V and J genes are those of that table, whereas D and trimming came from the DNA. This sample lists 140,000 to 150,000 clones; 80% were detected once. Jointly, the top ten make up around 13% of the sample.

The collaborating institutions used their own protocols to collect whole blood in K2EDTA tubes. Collaborator samples were shipped for TCRbeta analysis as frozen whole blood, isolated PBMCs, or DNA extracted from either sample type. This TCR was sampled from a man between 60 and 70 years old with active or convalescent COVID-19. Sequencing was carried out using peripheral blood. The chain couples TRBV4-1 to TRBJ2-5; TRBD1 might be the D gene, on 5 matching bases. The DNA sequence follows: TGCGCCAGCAGCCAAGAGTGGGGCAGGGTGAAGACCCAGTACTTC. Translated, it reads CASSQEWGRVKTQYF.